This note documents a single T cell receptor (beta chain) sequence. These data belong to a study of blood T cell repertoires in COVID-19. Germline V gives CDR1 GTSNPN, CDR2 SVGIG (reference sequence). Deletions cut 1 base from V and 4 bases from J, with 12 bases between. This CDR3 comprises 14 residues. Libraries were prepared by immunoSEQ multiplex PCR; TCRdb keeps only in-frame clonotypes and omits some of them. This table holds some 200,000 clones, about four fifths found once. Sequenced sample: peripheral blood. The clonotype comes from a middle-aged woman with acute or convalescent COVID-19. The rearrangement joins TRBV30 to TRBJ2-3; no reliable D call. CDR3 DNA sequence: TGTGCCTGGAGTGCGAGCCAAACGGCAGATACGCAGTATTTT. This encodes CAWSASQTADTQYF. Using reference TRBV30 and TRBJ2-3 for the parts outside the CDR3, the full variable domain is SQTIHQWPATLVQPVGSPLSLECTVEGTSNPNLYWYRQAAGRGLQLLFYSVGIGQISSEVPQNLSASRPQDRQFILSSKKLLLSDSGFYLCAWSASQTADTQYFGPGTRLTVL.